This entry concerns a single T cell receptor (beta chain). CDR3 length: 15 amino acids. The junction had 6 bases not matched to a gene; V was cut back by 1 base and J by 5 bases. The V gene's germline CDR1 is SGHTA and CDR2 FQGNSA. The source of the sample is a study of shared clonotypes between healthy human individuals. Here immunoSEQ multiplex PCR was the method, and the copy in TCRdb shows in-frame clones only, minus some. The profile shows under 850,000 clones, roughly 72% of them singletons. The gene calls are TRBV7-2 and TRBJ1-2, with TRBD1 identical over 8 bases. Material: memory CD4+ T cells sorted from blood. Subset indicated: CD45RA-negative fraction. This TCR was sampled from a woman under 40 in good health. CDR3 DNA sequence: TGTGCCAGCAGCTTAGATTGGACAGGGATATATGGCTACACCTTC. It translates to CASSLDWTGIYGYTF. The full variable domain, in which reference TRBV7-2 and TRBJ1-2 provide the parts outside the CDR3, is GAGVSQSPSNKVTEKGKDVELRCDPISGHTALYWYRQSLGQGLEFLIYFQGNSAPDKSGLPSDRFSAERTGGSVSTLTIQRTQQEDSAVYLCASSLDWTGIYGYTFGSGTRLTVV.